Below, one TCR beta chain is given with its context. This specimen belongs to a study of blood T cell repertoires in COVID-19. Study information: Spain, Italy and the United States supplied samples that represented acute and convalescent COVID-19. T cells, B-cell-depleted T cells, or PBMCs supplied cDNA or gDNA.

CDR1 LGHDT and CDR2 YNNKEL come from the germline V gene (reference sequence). V gave up 5 bases and J gave up 0 bases, with 7 bases separating them. CDR3 length: 13 amino acids. In the original workflow: Reference gene primer amplification gave estimated nucleated cell counts. Clones were sequenced by immunoSEQ multiplex PCR, and TCRdb holds only the in-frame ones, with some missing. D and trimming were read from the DNA, whereas the V and J calls and clone size are those reported in that table. The sample contains around 150,000 clones, just under 85% of which appear only once. The V call is TRBV3-1 (or the pseudogene TRBV3-2), the J call TRBJ1-1; D is ambiguous. The TCR originated in a woman aged 80 or over with acute or convalescent COVID-19. Specimen: peripheral blood. CDR3 sequence: CASSSQLNTEAFF. CDR3 nucleotide sequence: TGTGCCAGCAGCTCACAGTTGAACACTGAAGCTTTCTTT.